Below, 29 T cell receptor beta chains from the same sample are listed, as sequenced in a study of Graves' ophthalmopathy and Graves' hyperthyroidism. The TCR beta CDR3 regions underwent amplification from RNA transcripts. First-round RT-PCR with HTBI primers preceded a second-round multiplex PCR. TCRdb reanalysed the multiplex PCR reads using MiXCR and keeps one entry per CDR3 protein. The sample has 210,000 or so distinct CDR3 sequences; roughly 27% are singletons. The material sequenced was peripheral blood. The receptor source for this set is a man between 50 and 59 years old with Graves' ophthalmopathy.

A word on this clonotype: At one boundary the junction diverges from the germline segment, which might be a read error. V gene TRBV6-1 combines with J gene TRBJ2-2, with 10 bases matching TRBD1. CDR3 length: 12 residues. Germline V CDR1 and CDR2: MNHNS, SASEGT. CDR3 nucleotide sequence: TGTGCCAGCGGGACAGGGGTCGGGGAGCTGTCTTTT. Amino acids: CASGTGVGELSF.

The chain employs TRBV29-1 and TRBJ1-1, with D possibly being TRBD1 (5 bases). V was cut by 4 bases and J by 0 bases, with 21 bases left in between. In germline, CDR1 is SQVTM, CDR2 ANQGSEA. The CDR3 covers 17 residues. The CDR3 region has the DNA TGCAGCGTTGTGGTCACAGGTTCGATGGGTATGAACACTGAAGCTTTCTTT. Residues: CSVVVTGSMGMNTEAFF.

This clonotype occurred many times. The chain has TRBV28 and TRBJ1-2; 10 bases align to TRBD1. Per the germline V gene, CDR1 is MDHEN and CDR2 is SYDVKM. Trimming took 5 bases from V and 4 from J; bases not matched to a gene: 7. This CDR3 has 15 residues. CDR3 sequence reads: CASSMTGGVIYGYTF. DNA for the CDR3: TGTGCCAGCAGTATGACAGGGGGCGTTATCTATGGCTACACCTTC.

This clonotype has at least ten counts. The chain is built from TRBV12-3 or TRBV12-4 and TRBJ2-3, with D possibly being TRBD1 (5 bases). The V and J ends lost 3 bases and 2 bases respectively, with 6 bases between them. The CDR3 spans 13 residues. The CDR3 protein is CASSLGPTDTQYF. The CDR3 bases are TGTGCCAGCAGTTTGGGGCCCACAGATACGCAGTATTTT.

This clonotype has ten or more counts. CDR3 sequence: CASSYEGGAYEQYF. The CDR3 region has the DNA TGTGCCAGCAGTTACGAGGGGGGGGCCTACGAGCAGTACTTC. V and J are TRBV6-5 and TRBJ2-7; D may be TRBD2 (7 bases). V lost 2 bases, J lost 2 bases, and 10 bases lay in between. Germline V CDR1 and CDR2: MNHEY, SVGAGI. CDR3 size: 14 residues.

This clonotype was observed at least ten times. The chain employs TRBV20-1 and TRBJ2-2, with a possible D match to TRBD1 (6 bases). The ends were cut back, 4 bases at V and 3 bases at J, with 12 bases in the middle. Germline CDR1 reads DFQATT; CDR2 reads SNEGSKA (reference sequence). The CDR3 sequence is 14 residues long. For the CDR3, the DNA is TGCAGTGCTATACAGGGTGTGGACACCGGGGAGCTGTTTTTT. It is translated as CSAIQGVDTGELFF.

This clonotype has a count of ten or more. V gene TRBV19 combines with J gene TRBJ2-6; a possible D gene is TRBD1 (6 bases). Germline lookup yields CDR1 LNHDA and CDR2 SQIVND (reference sequence). Between the trimmed V and J ends, which lost 8 bases and 4 bases, there was a span of 15 bases. CDR3 length: 15 amino acids. Here the CDR3 DNA reads TGTGCCAGTGCCTCCGCAGGGGTCGGGGCCAACGTCCTGACTTTC. It specifies CASASAGVGANVLTF.

Within the sample, this clonotype is medium-sized. This sequence joins TRBV6-1 and TRBJ1-5; D not resolved. Trimming removed 3 bases from V and 7 bases from J, with 16 bases in between. CDR1 is MNHNS, CDR2 SASEGT, per germline. The CDR3 length is 15 residues. CDR3 sequence: CASSETTGLGQPQHF. For the CDR3, the DNA is TGTGCCAGCAGTGAGACGACCGGACTGGGCCAGCCCCAGCATTTT.

This clonotype has at least ten counts. The chain couples TRBV5-1 to TRBJ2-7; 10 nucleotides align to TRBD1. The CDR3 runs 14 residues. The ends lost 4 bases at V and 6 bases at J; junction bases unmatched: 7. In germline, CDR1 is SGHRS, CDR2 YFSETQ. The CDR3 sequence is CASSRGQGLFEQYF. CDR3 bases: TGCGCCAGCAGCCGGGGACAGGGGCTTTTCGAGCAGTACTTC.

This chain connects TRBV6-5 to TRBJ1-1; 7 bases map to TRBD1. This CDR3 is built from 16 residues. With 0 bases clipped from V and 6 bases from J, the junction kept 10 bases outside the gene matches. Germline V gene sequence: CDR1 MNHEY, CDR2 SVGAGI. CDR3 nucleotide sequence: TGTGCCAGCAGTTACTCGGGGGCAGGGGGGCGGTCTGAAGCTTTCTTT. Translated: CASSYSGAGGRSEAFF.

The V and J genes are TRBV12-3 or TRBV12-4 and TRBJ2-7, with TRBD1 matching 7 bases. The CDR3 sequence is 12 residues long. V was pared by 4 bases and J by 4 bases, with 1 base of the junction left unmatched. The CDR3 DNA is TGTGCCAGCAGTTCGGGACAGTACGAGCAGTACTTC. Amino acids: CASSSGQYEQYF.

This clonotype was picked up many times. The chain employs TRBV6-2 or TRBV6-3 and TRBJ2-5; D is possibly TRBD2 (6 bases). Germline assignment: CDR1 MNHEY and CDR2 SVGEGT. This CDR3 has 16 amino acids. V was trimmed by 6 bases and J by 1 base, leaving 18 bases between them. CDR3 sequence (DNA): TGTGCCAGCAGCTCTCACCGGGAGCCGCCCCAAGAGACCCAGTACTTC. Amino acid sequence: CASSSHREPPQETQYF.

This clonotype came up many times. This chain joins TRBV7-2 and TRBJ2-5; D gene uncertain. The V end was cut by 1 base, the J end by 2 bases, with 8 bases between. This CDR3 has 14 residues. In germline, CDR1 is SGHTA, CDR2 FQGNSA. In DNA form, the CDR3 reads TGTGCCAGCAGCTTAGATTGGGCGCAAGAGACCCAGTACTTC. Amino acid sequence: CASSLDWAQETQYF.

This clonotype was seen many times. The V gene is TRBV6-5, the J gene TRBJ1-2, with 8 bases matching TRBD1. Trimming cost V 1 base and J 8 bases; bases outside gene matches: 9. Germline CDR1 is MNHEY and CDR2 is SVGAGI. The CDR3 sequence is 15 residues long. The CDR3 DNA reads TGTGCCAGCAGTTACTTTACAGGGGGGGAGTGGGGCTACACCTTC. This gives the protein CASSYFTGGEWGYTF.

This clonotype was picked up many times. The CDR3 region has the DNA TGTGCCAGCAGTTACCAGGGGCTCTCCTACGAGCAGTACTTC. It yields the protein CASSYQGLSYEQYF. The rearrangement links TRBV6-5 to TRBJ2-7, with D possibly being TRBD1 (6 bases). CDR1 MNHEY and CDR2 SVGAGI come from the germline V gene. Deletions cut 2 bases from V and 0 bases from J, with 8 bases between. The CDR3 has 14 residues.

CDR3 bases: TGTGCCAGCAGTTACTCGAATTGGGGACAGAAGAACACTGAAGCTTTCTTT. As protein: CASSYSNWGQKNTEAFF. This chain joins TRBV6-2 or TRBV6-3 and TRBJ1-1, with 7 nucleotides matching TRBD1. The CDR3 is made up of 17 amino acids. After removal of 0 bases from V and 1 base from J, the junction contained 8 bases not matched to a gene. Per germline, CDR1 MNHEY and CDR2 SVGEGT.

This clonotype was picked up many times. This may stem from a read error, because a much larger clone lies one nucleotide away. The chain links TRBV28 to TRBJ2-2, with unresolved D. This CDR3 region has 13 residues. CDR1 and CDR2 (germline): MDHEN, SYDVKM. The ends were cut back, 3 bases at V and 6 bases at J, with 8 bases in the middle. Here the CDR3 reads CASSFGVAGELFF. DNA of the CDR3: TGTGCCAGCAGTTTTGGCGTGGCCGGGGAGCTGTTTTTT.

This clonotype was picked up many times. V usage is TRBV7-9 and J usage is TRBJ2-7; D uncertain. The ends were cut back, 1 base at V and 5 bases at J, with 12 bases in the middle. The germline CDR1 and CDR2 sequences are SEHNR and FQNEAQ (reference sequence). The CDR3 sequence is 14 residues long. The CDR3 sequence: CASSLGSRMNEQYF. DNA of the CDR3: TGTGCCAGCAGCTTAGGCAGTAGGATGAACGAGCAGTACTTC.

Notes on this clonotype: The conserved phenylalanine or tryptophan normally closing the CDR3 is absent here, so this likely arose from a read error. CDR3 amino acids: CASSQLGQGYNSPLHL. CDR3 sequence (DNA): TGTGCCAGCAGCCAGCTGGGACAGGGGTATAATTCACCCCTCCACTTG. V is TRBV14 and J is TRBJ1-6, with TRBD1 matching 10 bases. Germline CDR1 and CDR2: SGHDN and FVKESK. V gave up 3 bases and J gave up 4 bases; unmatched junction bases: 3. The CDR3 consists of 16 residues.

The chain recombines TRBV6-2 or TRBV6-3 with TRBJ2-5; D perhaps matches TRBD2 (5 bases). Germline CDR1 and CDR2: MNHEY and SVGEGT. The CDR3 is made up of 15 amino acids. The V and J ends lost 5 bases and 5 bases respectively, with 18 bases between them. In DNA form, the CDR3 reads TGTGCCAGCAGTCCTGACCCCCCTCGGAGGGAGACCCAGTACTTC. Protein: CASSPDPPRRETQYF.

This clonotype was detected ten times or more. The chain links TRBV6-5 to TRBJ1-3, with unresolved D. Germline V gives CDR1 MNHEY, CDR2 SVGAGI. V lost 8 bases and J 8 bases, leaving 10 bases between the germline ends. CDR3 length: 11 amino acids. The CDR3 is CASRREDTIYF. Written as DNA, the CDR3 is TGTGCCAGCCGTAGGGAAGACACCATATATTTT.

In its sample, this clonotype was seen a few times. The rearrangement uses TRBV6-1 and TRBJ2-7, with a tentative D call TRBD1 (6 bases). Germline CDR1 is MNHNS and CDR2 is SASEGT. The CDR3 loop spans 12 amino acids. Trimming took off 5 bases at V and 4 bases at J, with 9 bases between the two ends. The DNA for the CDR3 is TGTGCCAGCAGTCAACAGGGTTACGAGCAGTACTTC. This gives the protein CASSQQGYEQYF.

The V call is TRBV6-2 or TRBV6-3, the J call TRBJ2-5; 11 nucleotides match TRBD1. Trimming cost V 4 bases and J 6 bases; bases outside gene matches: 7. From germline, CDR1 is MNHEY and CDR2 SVGEGT. The CDR3 runs to 15 residues. CDR3 sequence (DNA): TGTGCCAGCAGTTTTAGGACAGGGGGCTCGAAGACCCAGTACTTC. Its translation: CASSFRTGGSKTQYF.

In this sample, this clonotype turned up many times. The rearrangement links TRBV16 to TRBJ1-2; 7 bases are a match to TRBD1. V lost 8 bases to trimming and J lost 8 bases; unmatched junction nucleotides: 8. From germline, CDR1 is KGHSY and CDR2 FQNENV. The CDR3 sequence is 12 residues long. The CDR3 region has the DNA TGTGCCAGCGGGTCCCGACAGGGCGGCTACACCTTC. The encoded protein is CASGSRQGGYTF. The entire variable domain, with the rest obtained from reference TRBV16 and TRBJ1-2, is as follows: GEEVAQTPKHLVRGEGQKAKLYCAPIKGHSYVFWYQQVLKNEFKFLISFQNENVFDETGMPKERFSAKCLPNSPCSLEIQATKLEDSAVYFCASGSRQGGYTFGSGTRLTVV.

This clonotype was counted ten times or more. The rearrangement uses TRBV19 and TRBJ2-7; TRBD1 is a possible D gene (6 bases). CDR3 length: 11 amino acids. Germline CDR1 and CDR2: LNHDA and SQIVND (reference sequence). Trimming removed 5 bases at V and 12 bases at J, with 14 bases between. CDR3 protein: CASSEQGVRYF. The CDR3 DNA is TGTGCCAGTAGTGAACAGGGTGTGCGGTACTTC.

This chain links TRBV6-4 with TRBJ2-7, with TRBD2 as a possible D gene (5 bases). This CDR3 contains 13 residues. Germline CDR1 is MRHNA and CDR2 is SNTAGT. V gave up 4 bases and J gave up 7 bases, with 14 bases separating them. CDR3 DNA sequence: TGTGCCAGCAGTGCCGACGACTCGGGGGAGCAGTACTTC. Its protein is CASSADDSGEQYF.

This clonotype was picked up many times. The chain combines TRBV6-2 or TRBV6-3 with TRBJ2-6; no clear D. CDR3 length: 16 residues. From germline, CDR1 is MNHEY and CDR2 SVGEGT. The germline V and J ends were trimmed by 4 bases and 4 bases, with 14 bases remaining between them. Here the CDR3 reads CASSSRQPLGANVLTF. The CDR3 nucleotides are TGTGCCAGCAGTTCCCGCCAGCCCCTCGGGGCCAACGTCCTGACTTTC.

This clonotype was seen ten or more times. This sequence joins TRBV5-1 and TRBJ2-2, with D perhaps TRBD2 (6 bases). This CDR3 spans 15 amino acids. Per germline, CDR1 SGHRS and CDR2 YFSETQ. The V end was cut by 4 bases, the J end by 4 bases, with 14 bases between. The CDR3 coding sequence is TGCGCCAGCAGCCCATCCTTGGGGGGCACCGGGGAGCTGTTTTTT. Protein sequence: CASSPSLGGTGELFF.

In its sample, this clonotype was seen many times. Just one base apart from a much larger clone, this may be a read error. The V call is TRBV12-3 or TRBV12-4, the J call TRBJ2-7; D might be TRBD2 (5 bases). The CDR3 is made up of 14 amino acids. The ends were cut back, 3 bases at V and 6 bases at J, with 15 bases in the middle. The CDR3: CASSLIEGLREQYF. The CDR3 DNA is TGTGCCAGCAGTTTGATAGAGGGATTACGCGAGCAGTACTTC.